Below are 16 T cell receptor beta chains sequenced from a single sample in a study of shared clonotypes between healthy human individuals. Clones were sequenced by immunoSEQ multiplex PCR, and TCRdb holds only the in-frame ones, with some missing. The data hold nearly 600,000 clones, with 95% to 96% observed a single time. Naive CD8 cells were CD45RO-negative, positively selected for CCR7, excluding terminally differentiated effector memory CD45RA+ cells. Source material: naive CD8+ T cells sorted from blood. The receptors were gathered from a woman under 40 in good health.

This chain connects TRBV21-1 to TRBJ1-5; TRBD1, as called in the table, went unchecked against the DNA. TRBV21-1 corresponds to a pseudogene. The CDR3 runs 18 residues. The DNA of the CDR3 is TGTGCCAGCAGCAAAGGAGGGGGGACAGGGGGCATTAATCAGCCCCAGCATTTT. Translating gives CASSKGGGTGGINQPQHF.

This chain uses TRBV9 with TRBJ2-5; a possible D gene is TRBD2 (5 bases). The DNA end is more similar to TRBJ2-7, so the J call may be wrong. The CDR3 totals 15 residues. Germline V gene lookup returns CDR1 SGDLS and CDR2 YYNGEE. The chain's CDR3 is CASSVVPGLTYEQYF. CDR3 DNA sequence: TGTGCCAGCAGCGTAGTTCCCGGACTCACCTACGAGCAGTACTTC.

This chain links TRBV13 with TRBJ2-1; 11 bases map to TRBD2. Losses at the gene ends were 3 bases for V and 1 base for J; bases not matched to a gene: 2. The CDR3 totals 16 residues. CDR1 and CDR2 from the germline V gene are PRHDT and FYEKMQ (reference sequence). CDR3 sequence: CASSFSSGGSYNEQFF. DNA of the CDR3: TGTGCCAGCAGCTTCTCTAGCGGGGGGTCCTACAATGAGCAGTTCTTC. The full variable domain, rest sourced from reference TRBV13 and TRBJ2-1, is AAGVIQSPRHLIKEKRETATLKCYPIPRHDTVYWYQQGPGQDPQFLISFYEKMQSDKGSIPDRFSAQQFSDYHSELNMSSLELGDSALYFCASSFSSGGSYNEQFFGPGTRLTVL.

The gene calls are TRBV27 and TRBJ2-2; D not certain. Germline V gives CDR1 MNHEY, CDR2 SMNVEV (reference sequence). Trimming pared 5 bases from V and 0 bases from J, leaving 10 bases between. This CDR3 has 15 amino acids. The CDR3 spells CASSVSAANTGELFF. The CDR3 region has the DNA TGTGCCAGCAGTGTGTCGGCGGCGAACACCGGGGAGCTGTTTTTT.

The chain couples TRBV27 to TRBJ2-1, with D possibly being TRBD1 or TRBD2 (7 bases each). There are 15 residues in the CDR3. Trimming removed 6 bases from V and 9 bases from J, with 21 bases in between. CDR1 is MNHEY and CDR2 is SMNVEV in the germline V gene (reference sequence). The DNA of the CDR3 is TGTGCCAGCAGCCCCGCAGGGAGGGGGCAGACTGAGCAGTTCTTC. Translating gives CASSPAGRGQTEQFF.

In its sample, this clone was seen once. The sample holds other DNA sequences that translate to the same CDR3. V is TRBV4-1 and J is TRBJ2-1; possibly TRBD2 for D (6 bases). The CDR3 has 17 amino acids. The V and J ends lost 4 bases and 0 bases respectively, with 16 bases between them. The germline CDR1 and CDR2 sequences are MGHRA and YSYEKL. CDR3 nucleotide sequence: TGCGCCAGCAGCCGGGGTTTAGCGGCTAGCTCCTACAATGAGCAGTTCTTC. Protein product: CASSRGLAASSYNEQFF.

This chain joins TRBV4-1 and TRBJ2-7; tentative D call: TRBD1 (6 bases). From germline, CDR1 is MGHRA and CDR2 YSYEKL. This CDR3 has 13 residues. Trimming shortened V by 3 bases and J by 6 bases, and 12 bases separated the two germline ends. The CDR3 nucleotides read TGCGCCAGCAGCCAGGCTACAGGGTCCGAGCAGTACTTC. Amino acids: CASSQATGSEQYF.

The chain couples TRBV4-1 to TRBJ1-1, with a possible D match to TRBD1 (5 bases). The CDR3 is made up of 15 amino acids. V dropped 3 bases and J dropped 5 bases, with 16 bases sitting between them. Per germline, CDR1 MGHRA and CDR2 YSYEKL. The CDR3 loop reads CASSQEDGRGTEAFF. The CDR3 nucleotides read TGCGCCAGCAGCCAGGAGGACGGGAGGGGTACTGAAGCTTTCTTT.

The chain uses TRBV4-1 and TRBJ2-7; D is possibly TRBD1 (6 bases). V was pared by 6 bases and J by 0 bases, with 24 bases between. Per germline, CDR1 MGHRA and CDR2 YSYEKL. The CDR3 runs 18 residues. CDR3 nucleotides: TGCGCCAGCAGATATAGGACAATGGGGGCAGAGAGCTCCTACGAGCAGTACTTC. It codes for CASRYRTMGAESSYEQYF.

This clone was observed once. This chain connects TRBV5-6 to TRBJ2-7; 14 bases match TRBD2. With 4 bases clipped from V and 3 bases from J, the junction kept 6 bases outside the gene matches. Germline V gives CDR1 SGHDT, CDR2 YYEEEE. The CDR3 is 16 amino acids. CDR3 sequence reads: CASSPGLAGEVYEQYF. CDR3 nucleotide sequence: TGTGCCAGCAGCCCGGGACTAGCGGGAGAGGTCTACGAGCAGTACTTC.

The J gene is TRBJ2-1, the V gene TRBV18; TRBD2 matches at 9 bases. V lost 0 bases and J lost 8; bases outside the gene matches: 8. From germline, CDR1 is KGHSH and CDR2 LQKENI. The CDR3 has 16 amino acids. CDR3 nucleotides: TGTGCCAGCTCACCACCGTTCGCGGGAGGGCCGTATGAGCAGTTCTTC. Translating it yields CASSPPFAGGPYEQFF.

The chain carries TRBV4-1 and TRBJ2-1; 9 bases match TRBD2. Germline CDR1 and CDR2: MGHRA and YSYEKL. The CDR3 covers 15 residues. With 3 bases clipped from V and 3 bases from J, the junction kept 3 bases outside the gene matches. CDR3 in amino acids: CASSHRLADYNEQFF. CDR3 sequence (DNA): TGCGCCAGCAGCCACCGACTAGCGGACTACAATGAGCAGTTCTTC.

The table lists this clone with a few counts. CDR3 coding DNA: TGTGCCAGCCAGACCGGGCTGGGTCAGCCCCAGCATTTT. Its translation: CASQTGLGQPQHF. V is TRBV7-8 and J is TRBJ1-5; D remains ambiguous. The CDR3 has 13 amino acids. Germline V gives CDR1 SGHVS, CDR2 FQNEAQ. V gave up 8 bases and J gave up 6 bases, with 14 bases separating them.

V usage is TRBV21-1 and J usage is TRBJ2-4; TRBD1 reflects the table's D call only, with no check against the DNA. TRBV21-1 is assigned pseudogene status. The CDR3 length is 11 residues. CDR3 DNA: TGTGCCAGCAGCTCAAAAAACATTCAGTACTTC. Protein sequence: CASSSKNIQYF.

The chain recombines TRBV2 with TRBJ2-7; D ambiguous. In germline, CDR1 is SNHLY, CDR2 FYNNEI. The length of the CDR3 is 15 residues. Trimming took off 2 bases at V and 3 bases at J, with 14 bases between the two ends. The CDR3 nucleotides read TGTGCCAGCAGTGAATCGTTTTACAATAGCTACGAGCAGTACTTC. Amino acids: CASSESFYNSYEQYF. Full variable domain (missing parts from reference TRBV2 and TRBJ2-7): EPEVTQTPSHQVTQMGQEVILRCVPISNHLYFYWYRQILGQKVEFLVSFYNNEISEKSEIFDDQFSVERPDGSNFTLKIRSTKLEDSAMYFCASSESFYNSYEQYFGPGTRLTVT.

This chain uses TRBV2 with TRBJ2-1, with a tentative D call TRBD2 (6 bases). This CDR3 contains 14 residues. V lost 4 bases to trimming and J lost 8 bases, with 15 bases between them. The germline V gene encodes CDR1 SNHLY and CDR2 FYNNEI. CDR3 DNA: TGTGCCAGCAGTGCCGGCGGAGGGATCGATGAGCAGTTCTTC. Its protein product is CASSAGGGIDEQFF. The variable domain in full, completed from reference TRBV2 and TRBJ2-1, reads EPEVTQTPSHQVTQMGQEVILRCVPISNHLYFYWYRQILGQKVEFLVSFYNNEISEKSEIFDDQFSVERPDGSNFTLKIRSTKLEDSAMYFCASSAGGGIDEQFFGPGTRLTVL.